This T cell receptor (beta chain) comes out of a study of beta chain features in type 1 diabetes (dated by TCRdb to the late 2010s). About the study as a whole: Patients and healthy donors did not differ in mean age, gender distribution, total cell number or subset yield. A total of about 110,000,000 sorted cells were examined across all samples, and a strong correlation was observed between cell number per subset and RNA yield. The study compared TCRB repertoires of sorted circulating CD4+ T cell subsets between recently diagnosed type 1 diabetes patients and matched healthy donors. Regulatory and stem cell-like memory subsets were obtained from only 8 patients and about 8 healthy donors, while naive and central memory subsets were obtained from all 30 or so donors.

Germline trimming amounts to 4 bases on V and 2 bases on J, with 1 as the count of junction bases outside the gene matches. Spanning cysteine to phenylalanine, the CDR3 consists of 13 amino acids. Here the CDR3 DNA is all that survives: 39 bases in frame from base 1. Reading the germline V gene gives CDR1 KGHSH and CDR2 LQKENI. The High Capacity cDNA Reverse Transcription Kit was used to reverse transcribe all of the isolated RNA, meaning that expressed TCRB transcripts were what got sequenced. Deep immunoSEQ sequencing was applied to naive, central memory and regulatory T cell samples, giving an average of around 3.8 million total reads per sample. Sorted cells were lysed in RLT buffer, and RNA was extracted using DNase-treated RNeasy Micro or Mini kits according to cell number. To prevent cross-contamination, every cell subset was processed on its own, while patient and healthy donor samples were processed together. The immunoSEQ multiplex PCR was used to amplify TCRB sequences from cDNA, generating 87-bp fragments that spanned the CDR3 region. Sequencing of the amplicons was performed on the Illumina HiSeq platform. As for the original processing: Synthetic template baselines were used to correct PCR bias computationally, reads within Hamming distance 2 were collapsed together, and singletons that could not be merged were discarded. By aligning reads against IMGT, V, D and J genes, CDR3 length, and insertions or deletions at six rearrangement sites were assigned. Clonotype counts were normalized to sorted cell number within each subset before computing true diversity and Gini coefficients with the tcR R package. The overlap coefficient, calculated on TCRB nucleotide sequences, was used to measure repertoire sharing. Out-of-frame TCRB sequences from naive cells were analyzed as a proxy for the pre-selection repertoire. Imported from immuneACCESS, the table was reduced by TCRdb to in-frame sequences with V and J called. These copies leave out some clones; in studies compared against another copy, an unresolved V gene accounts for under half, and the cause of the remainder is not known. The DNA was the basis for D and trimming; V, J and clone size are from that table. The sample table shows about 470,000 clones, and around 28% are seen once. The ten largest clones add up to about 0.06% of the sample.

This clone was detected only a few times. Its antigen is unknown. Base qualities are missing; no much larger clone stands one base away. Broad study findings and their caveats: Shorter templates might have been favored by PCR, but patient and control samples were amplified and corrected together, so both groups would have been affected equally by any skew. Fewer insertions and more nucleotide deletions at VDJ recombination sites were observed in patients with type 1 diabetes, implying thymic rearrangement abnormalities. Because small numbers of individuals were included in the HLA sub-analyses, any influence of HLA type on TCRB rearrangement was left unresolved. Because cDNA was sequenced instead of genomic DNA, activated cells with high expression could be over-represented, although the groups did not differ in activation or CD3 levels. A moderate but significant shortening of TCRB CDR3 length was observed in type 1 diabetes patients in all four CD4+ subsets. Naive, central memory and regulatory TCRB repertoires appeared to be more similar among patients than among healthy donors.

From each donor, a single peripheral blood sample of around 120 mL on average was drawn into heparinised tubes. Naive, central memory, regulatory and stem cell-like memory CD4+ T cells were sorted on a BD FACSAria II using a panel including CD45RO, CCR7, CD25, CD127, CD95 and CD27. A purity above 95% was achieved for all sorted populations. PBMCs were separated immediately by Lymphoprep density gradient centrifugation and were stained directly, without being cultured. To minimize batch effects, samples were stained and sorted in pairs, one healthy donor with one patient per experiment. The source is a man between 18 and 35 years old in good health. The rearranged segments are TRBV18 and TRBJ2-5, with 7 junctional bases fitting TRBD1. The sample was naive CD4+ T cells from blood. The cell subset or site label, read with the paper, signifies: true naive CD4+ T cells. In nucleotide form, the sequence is TGTGCCAGCTCACAGGGACAGCAAGAGACCCAGTACTTC. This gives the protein CASSQGQQETQYF.